This note documents a single TCR beta chain sequence. What it binds is unknown. The data stem from a study of cytomegalovirus exposure and HLA in healthy donors. Findings of the study overall: Cytomegalovirus association was assigned to over 150 TCR beta chains. Cytomegalovirus status was reportedly diagnosed by the classifier with high sensitivity and specificity. Confirmation was obtained in vitro that a few CMV-associated chains are specific for CMV antigens.

Trimming shortened V by 0 bases and J by 1 base, and 7 bases separated the two germline ends. There are 14 residues in the CDR3. Germline V gene lookup returns CDR1 WSHSY and CDR2 SAAADI. The donors were members of the validation cohort comprising some 130 subjects, separate from the approximately 670-subject first cohort. Clones were sequenced by immunoSEQ multiplex PCR, and TCRdb holds only the in-frame ones, with some missing. Of over 250,000 clones in the sample, about 86% are singletons; the top ten hold around 1%. The sequence was collected from a woman younger than 35 in good health and CMV-seronegative. Sequencing used PBMCs. This chain connects TRBV10-2 to TRBJ2-7; a weak D match, TRBD2 (6 bases). DNA of the CDR3: TGCGCCAGCAGTGAGTCTGGGGGGTCCTACGAGCAGTACTTC. Translating it yields CASSESGGSYEQYF.